These T cell receptor beta chains were read from a single sample in a study of T-cell reconstitution after alpha-beta-depleted transplantation in children. TCRdb recomputed calls from the PCR reads with MiXCR, one row per CDR3 protein. The profile covers 750,000 to 950,000 distinct CDR3 sequences, with less than 20% appearing a single time and approximately 5% taken by the ten largest. The starting material was PBMCs, mostly from graft donor cells, obtained 360 days after TCRalphabeta/CD19-depleted stem cell transplant. The receptors derive from a male patient between 10 and 17 years old who had a stem cell transplant for acute lymphoblastic leukemia, so the T cells may come from the graft donor. CDR3s include the opening cysteine and the closing phenylalanine or tryptophan. Each record gives: D gene, V gene, J gene, clone size, CDR3 protein, CDR3 DNA. D genes are given only for firm matches. Clone size, where shown, is once, few, many, or a class for clones that have expanded.

D: TRBD1
V: TRBV7-8
J: TRBJ1-5
size: .
CDR3: CASSPNRQGPYSNQPQHF
DNA: TGTGCCAGCAGCCCCAATCGACAGGGTCCCTATAGCAATCAGCCCCAGCATTTT

D: .
V: TRBV12-3/TRBV12-4
J: TRBJ2-5
size: .
CDR3: CASGHSGYEETQYF
DNA: TGTGCCAGCGGGCATTCGGGATACGAAGAGACCCAGTACTTC

D: .
V: TRBV29-1
J: TRBJ2-1
size: .
CDR3: CSVGGSSYNEQFF
DNA: TGCAGCGTTGGAGGGAGCTCCTACAATGAGCAGTTCTTC

D: .
V: TRBV7-9
J: TRBJ2-1
size: .
CDR3: CASSLFGTNEQFF
DNA: TGTGCCAGCAGCTTATTTGGAACCAATGAGCAGTTCTTC

D: .
V: TRBV5-1
J: TRBJ2-2
size: few
CDR3: CASSSRPGAGELFF
DNA: TGCGCCAGCAGCTCCAGGCCCGGTGCCGGGGAGCTGTTTTTT

D: TRBD1
V: TRBV28
J: TRBJ2-7
size: few
CDR3: CASSLLTGGPYEQYF
DNA: TGTGCCAGCAGTTTATTGACAGGGGGGCCCTACGAGCAGTACTTC

D: .
V: TRBV12-3/TRBV12-4
J: TRBJ2-5
size: .
CDR3: CASSWSGATQYF
DNA: TGTGCCAGCAGTTGGTCGGGGGCGACCCAGTACTTC

D: .
V: TRBV7-6
J: TRBJ2-1
size: .
CDR3: CASSLARLSSYNEQFF
DNA: TGTGCCAGCAGCTTAGCTCGGTTGAGCTCCTACAATGAGCAGTTCTTC

D: .
V: TRBV21-1
J: TRBJ1-2
size: few
CDR3: CASSEHRDRIFGGYTF
DNA: TGTGCCAGCAGCGAGCACCGGGACAGGATTTTTGGTGGCTACACCTTC

D: .
V: TRBV30
J: TRBJ2-1
size: .
CDR3: CAWSAANYNEQFF
DNA: TGTGCCTGGAGTGCGGCAAACTACAATGAGCAGTTCTTC

D: .
V: TRBV2
J: TRBJ2-7
size: few
CDR3: CASSGTVGAGEQYF
DNA: TGTGCCAGCAGTGGGACAGTCGGGGCAGGCGAGCAGTACTTC

D: .
V: TRBV28
J: TRBJ2-7
size: few
CDR3: CASSTRTEYYEQYF
DNA: TGTGCCAGCAGCACTCGGACAGAGTATTACGAGCAGTACTTC

D: .
V: TRBV2
J: TRBJ1-5
size: few
CDR3: CASSRERQGNQPQHF
DNA: TGTGCCAGCAGCCGTGAGCGACAGGGCAATCAGCCCCAGCATTTT

D: .
V: TRBV5-1
J: TRBJ2-1
size: few
CDR3: CASSLATGLQFF
DNA: TGCGCCAGCAGCTTGGCCACAGGACTACAGTTCTTC

D: TRBD1
V: TRBV20-1
J: TRBJ1-1
size: few
CDR3: CSARGTGARNTEAFF
DNA: TGCAGTGCTAGAGGGACAGGGGCACGGAACACTGAAGCTTTCTTT

D: .
V: TRBV21-1
J: TRBJ2-7
size: .
CDR3: CASSGRDRPDYEQYF
DNA: TGTGCCAGCAGCGGCCGGGACAGGCCCGATTACGAGCAGTACTTC

D: TRBD2
V: TRBV6-5
J: TRBJ2-5
size: few
CDR3: CASSYYRTSGREGTETQYF
DNA: TGTGCCAGCAGTTACTATCGGACTAGCGGGAGGGAGGGGACGGAGACCCAGTACTTC

D: TRBD2
V: TRBV5-1
J: TRBJ2-2
size: .
CDR3: CASSLVLAGGHSGELFF
DNA: TGCGCCAGCAGCTTGGTACTAGCGGGAGGGCACTCCGGGGAGCTGTTTTTT

D: .
V: TRBV4-1
J: TRBJ1-3
size: .
CDR3: CASSQDNWGTLLSSGNTIYF
DNA: TGCGCCAGCAGCCAAGATAATTGGGGCACCCTCTTGAGCTCTGGAAACACCATATATTTT

D: .
V: TRBV6-5
J: TRBJ2-7
size: .
CDR3: CASSYSRERAAYEQYF
DNA: TGTGCCAGCAGTTACTCGAGGGAGAGGGCTGCCTACGAGCAGTACTTC

D: .
V: TRBV3-1
J: TRBJ2-5
size: few
CDR3: CASSASGTAQETQYF
DNA: TGTGCCAGCAGCGCGTCCGGGACCGCTCAAGAGACCCAGTACTTC

D: .
V: TRBV6-1
J: TRBJ2-2
size: .
CDR3: CASKENANTGELFF
DNA: TGTGCCAGCAAGGAGAACGCGAACACCGGGGAGCTGTTTTTT

D: .
V: TRBV6-5
J: TRBJ1-2
size: few
CDR3: CASSYSGERYGYTF
DNA: TGTGCCAGCAGTTACTCGGGCGAACGGTATGGCTACACCTTC

D: .
V: TRBV12-3/TRBV12-4
J: TRBJ1-4
size: many
CDR3: CASRAGAAPEKLFF
DNA: TGTGCCAGCAGAGCAGGGGCTGCCCCGGAAAAACTGTTTTTT

D: .
V: TRBV15
J: TRBJ2-5
size: .
CDR3: CATSRDLRVGRPETQYF
DNA: TGTGCCACCAGCAGAGATCTAAGGGTGGGTCGGCCCGAGACCCAGTACTTC

D: .
V: TRBV14
J: TRBJ2-4
size: .
CDR3: CASSQTPRAKYF
DNA: TGTGCCAGCAGCCAGACCCCTAGGGCCAAGTACTTC

D: .
V: TRBV5-1
J: TRBJ2-5
size: .
CDR3: CASSFLTVQRAQYF
DNA: TGCGCCAGCAGCTTTTTGACGGTGCAACGGGCCCAGTACTTC

D: .
V: TRBV15
J: TRBJ2-7
size: .
CDR3: CATSRDIGGSYEQYF
DNA: TGTGCCACCAGCAGAGATATTGGGGGCTCCTACGAGCAGTACTTC

D: .
V: TRBV12-3/TRBV12-4
J: TRBJ2-1
size: .
CDR3: CASSPWDEHEQFF
DNA: TGTGCCAGCAGCCCCTGGGACGAACATGAGCAGTTCTTC

D: .
V: TRBV4-1
J: TRBJ2-1
size: many
CDR3: CASSQVVTHNNEQFF
DNA: TGCGCCAGCAGCCAAGTGGTAACCCACAACAATGAGCAGTTCTTC

D: TRBD2
V: TRBV5-4
J: TRBJ2-6
size: few
CDR3: CASSFVGLAERSGANVLTF
DNA: TGTGCCAGCAGCTTCGTCGGACTAGCGGAGAGGTCTGGGGCCAACGTCCTGACTTTC

D: .
V: TRBV7-9
J: TRBJ1-1
size: .
CDR3: CASSLVVVGTEAFF
DNA: TGTGCCAGCAGCTTAGTAGTAGTAGGGACTGAAGCTTTCTTT

D: TRBD1
V: TRBV6-5
J: TRBJ2-4
size: .
CDR3: CASSYRQGENIQYF
DNA: TGTGCCAGCAGTTACAGGCAGGGGGAAAACATTCAGTACTTC

D: .
V: TRBV20-1
J: TRBJ1-2
size: once
CDR3: CSASKTGGSNYGYTF
DNA: TGCAGTGCTAGCAAGACAGGAGGGTCTAACTATGGCTACACCTTC

D: TRBD1
V: TRBV5-8
J: TRBJ1-5
size: few
CDR3: CASSAYIGTENQPQHF
DNA: TGTGCCAGCAGCGCCTACATCGGGACAGAAAATCAGCCCCAGCATTTT

D: .
V: TRBV27
J: TRBJ2-7
size: many
CDR3: CASSSPWGAAYEQYF
DNA: TGTGCCAGCAGTTCCCCTTGGGGGGCAGCCTACGAGCAGTACTTC

D: .
V: TRBV21-1
J: TRBJ1-3
size: .
CDR3: CASSKKDRGGFGNTIYF
DNA: TGTGCCAGCAGCAAAAAAGACAGGGGAGGCTTTGGAAACACCATATATTTT

D: TRBD1
V: TRBV2
J: TRBJ2-1
size: few
CDR3: CASRIDRGAYNEQFF
DNA: TGTGCCAGCAGGATTGACAGGGGGGCCTACAATGAGCAGTTCTTC

D: TRBD2
V: TRBV4-1
J: TRBJ2-1
size: .
CDR3: CASIHDGTSGNEQFF
DNA: TGCGCCAGCATCCATGACGGGACTAGCGGGAATGAGCAGTTCTTC

D: TRBD1
V: TRBV29-1
J: TRBJ2-4
size: .
CDR3: CSVERGRGRGNIQYF
DNA: TGCAGCGTTGAGCGGGGCAGGGGGCGTGGGAACATTCAGTACTTC

D: TRBD2
V: TRBV12-3/TRBV12-4
J: TRBJ2-1
size: many
CDR3: CASSSTSGNEQFF
DNA: TGTGCCAGCAGTTCAACTAGCGGGAATGAGCAGTTCTTC